Listed below are T cell receptor beta chains from one sample, sequenced in a study of cytomegalovirus exposure and HLA in healthy donors. Profiled with immunoSEQ multiplex PCR; TCRdb holds only in-frame clones, not every one. The data hold some 200,000 clones, with 65% to 85% observed a single time. Sequenced: PBMCs. The receptors derive from a man aged 45-60 years in good health and CMV-seronegative. Both conserved end residues are part of each CDR3. A D gene is named only where the DNA matches it firmly. A clone size is listed for some rows: how often the clone was seen (once, few, many), or a class if it is expanded.

clone_size: .; j_call: TRBJ2-7; d_call: TRBD1; v_call: TRBV7-2; cdr3_aa: CASSPGQGFYEQYF; cdr3_nt: TGTGCCAGCAGCCCGGGACAGGGTTTCTACGAGCAGTACTTC
clone_size: .; j_call: TRBJ1-3; d_call: .; v_call: TRBV25-1; cdr3_aa: CASSPPGAGNTIYF; cdr3_nt: TGTGCCAGCAGTCCGCCAGGGGCTGGAAACACCATATATTTT
clone_size: .; j_call: TRBJ1-4; d_call: .; v_call: TRBV19; cdr3_aa: CASRPQEGRGFEKLFF; cdr3_nt: TGTGCCAGTAGACCTCAGGAGGGGCGAGGGTTCGAAAAACTGTTTTTT
clone_size: .; j_call: TRBJ2-1; d_call: .; v_call: TRBV30; cdr3_aa: CASAWANEQFF; cdr3_nt: TGTGCCTCCGCATGGGCGAATGAGCAGTTCTTC
clone_size: .; j_call: TRBJ1-2; d_call: .; v_call: TRBV5-1; cdr3_aa: CASSHRDSVGYTF; cdr3_nt: TGCGCCAGCAGCCACCGGGACTCCGTGGGCTACACCTTC
clone_size: .; j_call: TRBJ2-3; d_call: TRBD2; v_call: TRBV7-3; cdr3_aa: CASSPRVAGSTDTQYF; cdr3_nt: TGTGCCAGCAGCCCCCGGGTAGCGGGTAGCACAGATACGCAGTATTTT
clone_size: .; j_call: TRBJ1-1; d_call: TRBD1; v_call: TRBV7-8; cdr3_aa: CASSLRDRGVNTEAFF; cdr3_nt: TGTGCCAGCAGCTTAAGGGACAGGGGAGTGAACACTGAAGCTTTCTTT
clone_size: few; j_call: TRBJ1-1; d_call: .; v_call: TRBV5-1; cdr3_aa: CASSLGRNSMNTEAFF; cdr3_nt: TGCGCCAGCAGCTTGGGTCGAAACAGCATGAACACTGAAGCTTTCTTT
clone_size: .; j_call: TRBJ1-4; d_call: .; v_call: TRBV5-5; cdr3_aa: CASSGEGRSTNEKLFF; cdr3_nt: TGTGCCAGCAGCGGAGAGGGCCGATCAACTAATGAAAAACTGTTTTTT
clone_size: .; j_call: TRBJ2-7; d_call: TRBD1; v_call: TRBV10-3; cdr3_aa: CAIRPGGERSYEQYF; cdr3_nt: TGTGCCATCAGGCCAGGGGGCGAAAGGTCCTACGAGCAGTACTTC
clone_size: .; j_call: TRBJ2-2; d_call: .; v_call: TRBV5-6; cdr3_aa: CASSLRGQLNTGELFF; cdr3_nt: TGTGCCAGCAGCCTGCGCGGCCAGTTAAACACCGGGGAGCTGTTTTTT
clone_size: .; j_call: TRBJ2-3; d_call: TRBD2; v_call: TRBV6-5; cdr3_aa: CASSYAGEITDTQYF; cdr3_nt: TGTGCCAGCAGTTATGCGGGGGAGATCACAGATACGCAGTATTTT
clone_size: .; j_call: TRBJ2-3; d_call: .; v_call: TRBV10-1; cdr3_aa: CASSRSGGAWDTQYF; cdr3_nt: TGCGCCAGCTCCCGTTCGGGGGGCGCATGGGATACGCAGTATTTT
clone_size: .; j_call: TRBJ2-3; d_call: TRBD2; v_call: TRBV7-8; cdr3_aa: CASSQGGVGTDTQYF; cdr3_nt: TGTGCCAGCAGCCAGGGAGGGGTGGGCACAGATACGCAGTATTTT
clone_size: few; j_call: TRBJ1-4; d_call: .; v_call: TRBV6-1; cdr3_aa: CASSEIGHASYYEKLFF; cdr3_nt: TGTGCCAGCAGTGAAATAGGACATGCTTCCTACTATGAAAAACTGTTTTTT
clone_size: .; j_call: TRBJ2-7; d_call: TRBD1; v_call: TRBV6-6; cdr3_aa: CASRSDRGPTYEQYF; cdr3_nt: TGTGCCAGCAGGAGCGACAGGGGCCCAACCTACGAGCAGTACTTC
clone_size: .; j_call: TRBJ2-7; d_call: .; v_call: TRBV27; cdr3_aa: CASSFSGIPEQYF; cdr3_nt: TGTGCCAGCAGTTTTTCGGGGATCCCCGAGCAGTACTTC
clone_size: .; j_call: TRBJ1-1; d_call: .; v_call: TRBV15; cdr3_aa: CATSRYRGRETEAFF; cdr3_nt: TGTGCCACCAGCAGGTACAGAGGACGGGAAACTGAAGCTTTCTTT
clone_size: .; j_call: TRBJ2-1; d_call: TRBD1; v_call: TRBV5-4; cdr3_aa: CASSTTGARHNEQFF; cdr3_nt: TGTGCCAGCAGTACTACAGGGGCTCGCCACAATGAGCAGTTCTTC
clone_size: .; j_call: TRBJ1-2; d_call: TRBD1; v_call: TRBV11-2; cdr3_aa: CASSPDRANYGYTF; cdr3_nt: TGTGCCAGCAGCCCGGACAGGGCTAACTATGGCTACACCTTC
clone_size: .; j_call: TRBJ2-7; d_call: TRBD1; v_call: TRBV27; cdr3_aa: CASSYRPTGTAYEQYF; cdr3_nt: TGTGCCAGCAGTTACAGACCCACTGGGACAGCCTACGAGCAGTACTTC
clone_size: few; j_call: TRBJ2-1; d_call: .; v_call: TRBV19; cdr3_aa: CASSIARGSWDEQFF; cdr3_nt: TGTGCCAGTAGTATAGCCCGGGGAAGCTGGGATGAGCAGTTCTTC
clone_size: .; j_call: TRBJ2-5; d_call: TRBD2; v_call: TRBV6-4; cdr3_aa: CASSDVGWAGGQYF; cdr3_nt: TGTGCCAGCAGTGACGTGGGTTGGGCGGGGGGGCAGTACTTC
clone_size: few; j_call: TRBJ2-2; d_call: .; v_call: TRBV7-9; cdr3_aa: CSSTYRGSRELFF; cdr3_nt: TGTTCCAGCACCTATAGGGGGTCCCGGGAGCTGTTTTTT
clone_size: .; j_call: TRBJ2-4; d_call: .; v_call: TRBV6-4; cdr3_aa: CASSGSTGKESKNIQYF; cdr3_nt: TGTGCCAGCAGTGGATCAACTGGAAAGGAGTCCAAAAACATTCAGTACTTC
clone_size: .; j_call: TRBJ1-2; d_call: TRBD1; v_call: TRBV19; cdr3_aa: CASSISRGTGKSGGYTF; cdr3_nt: TGTGCCAGTAGTATCTCGCGGGGGACAGGGAAATCAGGCGGCTACACCTTC
clone_size: .; j_call: TRBJ1-3; d_call: .; v_call: TRBV5-1; cdr3_aa: CASSLAVGNTIYF; cdr3_nt: TGCGCCAGCAGCTTGGCAGTTGGAAACACCATATATTTT
clone_size: .; j_call: TRBJ1-2; d_call: .; v_call: TRBV4-3; cdr3_aa: CASSQDIGRDGGYTF; cdr3_nt: TGCGCCAGCAGCCAAGATATCGGCAGGGATGGTGGCTACACCTTC
clone_size: .; j_call: TRBJ1-2; d_call: .; v_call: TRBV27; cdr3_aa: CATGVLNYGYTF; cdr3_nt: TGTGCCACGGGGGTTCTTAACTATGGCTACACCTTC
clone_size: once; j_call: TRBJ2-7; d_call: TRBD2; v_call: TRBV25-1; cdr3_aa: CASRRGSIAYEQYF; cdr3_nt: TGTGCCAGCAGGCGGGGGTCGATCGCCTACGAGCAGTACTTC
clone_size: .; j_call: TRBJ1-5; d_call: .; v_call: TRBV7-2; cdr3_aa: CASGTTRDQPQHF; cdr3_nt: TGTGCCAGCGGTACAACCAGGGATCAGCCCCAGCATTTT
clone_size: .; j_call: TRBJ2-5; d_call: TRBD2; v_call: TRBV9; cdr3_aa: CASSPHPRAGGSETQYF; cdr3_nt: TGTGCCAGCAGCCCACATCCTCGAGCGGGGGGGTCCGAGACCCAGTACTTC
clone_size: .; j_call: TRBJ1-1; d_call: .; v_call: TRBV6-1; cdr3_aa: CASSSSGYPEAFF; cdr3_nt: TGTGCCAGCAGTAGCTCTGGTTACCCTGAAGCTTTCTTT
clone_size: .; j_call: TRBJ1-2; d_call: .; v_call: TRBV27; cdr3_aa: CASRAAAKNYGYTF; cdr3_nt: TGTGCCAGCCGTGCGGCGGCAAAGAACTATGGCTACACCTTC
clone_size: .; j_call: TRBJ2-2; d_call: .; v_call: TRBV2; cdr3_aa: CASSDSRTGELFF; cdr3_nt: TGTGCCAGCAGTGATTCGCGCACCGGGGAGCTGTTTTTT
clone_size: .; j_call: TRBJ2-7; d_call: .; v_call: TRBV10-1; cdr3_aa: CASKRTQHYEQYF; cdr3_nt: TGCGCCAGCAAAAGAACACAACACTACGAGCAGTACTTC
clone_size: .; j_call: TRBJ2-3; d_call: .; v_call: TRBV15; cdr3_aa: CATSRGRDIVDTQYF; cdr3_nt: TGTGCCACCAGCAGAGGCAGGGACATTGTAGATACGCAGTATTTT
clone_size: .; j_call: TRBJ1-6; d_call: .; v_call: TRBV7-9; cdr3_aa: CASSLGGLTLHF; cdr3_nt: TGTGCCAGCAGCTTGGGTGGGCTCACCCTCCACTTT
clone_size: .; j_call: TRBJ1-2; d_call: TRBD1; v_call: TRBV6-5; cdr3_aa: CASIDGQGSYGYTF; cdr3_nt: TGTGCCAGCATTGACGGACAGGGGAGCTATGGCTACACCTTC
clone_size: .; j_call: TRBJ1-6; d_call: .; v_call: TRBV19; cdr3_aa: CASTADNNDDSPLHF; cdr3_nt: TGTGCCAGTACCGCAGACAACAACGACGATTCACCCCTCCACTTT
clone_size: once; j_call: TRBJ1-2; d_call: TRBD1; v_call: TRBV30; cdr3_aa: CAWTGQHYGYTF; cdr3_nt: TGTGCCTGGACGGGACAGCACTATGGCTACACCTTC
clone_size: .; j_call: TRBJ1-2; d_call: .; v_call: TRBV19; cdr3_aa: CASSTPGSYGYTF; cdr3_nt: TGTGCCAGTAGTACCCCAGGGTCCTATGGCTACACCTTC
clone_size: .; j_call: TRBJ2-3; d_call: .; v_call: TRBV4-3; cdr3_aa: CASSQDGGLSTDTQYF; cdr3_nt: TGCGCCAGCAGCCAAGACGGGGGGCTTAGCACAGATACGCAGTATTTT
clone_size: few; j_call: TRBJ2-7; d_call: TRBD1; v_call: TRBV7-2; cdr3_aa: CASSSAGTDPYEQYF; cdr3_nt: TGTGCCAGCAGCTCGGCCGGGACAGACCCCTACGAGCAGTACTTC
clone_size: once; j_call: TRBJ2-1; d_call: TRBD1; v_call: TRBV19; cdr3_aa: CASRGQVWNEQFF; cdr3_nt: TGTGCCAGTAGGGGACAGGTTTGGAATGAGCAGTTCTTC
clone_size: .; j_call: TRBJ2-1; d_call: TRBD1; v_call: TRBV10-3; cdr3_aa: CAIGTDYNEQFF; cdr3_nt: TGTGCCATCGGGACAGACTACAATGAGCAGTTCTTC
clone_size: .; j_call: TRBJ1-2; d_call: .; v_call: TRBV19; cdr3_aa: CASSSDGSGGYTF; cdr3_nt: TGTGCCAGTAGCTCGGACGGCTCGGGGGGCTACACCTTC
clone_size: few; j_call: TRBJ1-5; d_call: TRBD1; v_call: TRBV5-6; cdr3_aa: CASRRGDSSNQPQHF; cdr3_nt: TGTGCCAGCAGACGAGGGGACAGTAGCAATCAGCCCCAGCATTTT
clone_size: few; j_call: TRBJ1-5; d_call: .; v_call: TRBV29-1; cdr3_aa: CSVTEGGNQPQHF; cdr3_nt: TGCAGCGTCACTGAGGGAGGCAATCAGCCCCAGCATTTT
clone_size: .; j_call: TRBJ2-6; d_call: .; v_call: TRBV5-6; cdr3_aa: CASTQGSGANVLTF; cdr3_nt: TGTGCCAGCACCCAGGGGTCTGGGGCCAACGTCCTGACTTTC
clone_size: .; j_call: TRBJ1-6; d_call: .; v_call: TRBV5-4; cdr3_aa: CASTTVGGVNSPLHF; cdr3_nt: TGTGCCAGCACCACTGTCGGGGGAGTTAATTCACCCCTCCACTTT
clone_size: .; j_call: TRBJ2-3; d_call: TRBD1; v_call: TRBV7-9; cdr3_aa: CASSLGDRGTADTQYF; cdr3_nt: TGTGCCAGCAGCTTAGGGGACAGGGGGACCGCAGATACGCAGTATTTT
clone_size: .; j_call: TRBJ2-1; d_call: TRBD2; v_call: TRBV29-1; cdr3_aa: CSVEDWRGGNEQFF; cdr3_nt: TGCAGCGTTGAAGATTGGCGGGGGGGCAATGAGCAGTTCTTC
clone_size: .; j_call: TRBJ2-6; d_call: .; v_call: TRBV4-3; cdr3_aa: CASSQAFTGANVLTF; cdr3_nt: TGCGCCAGCAGCCAAGCGTTTACTGGGGCCAACGTCCTGACTTTC
clone_size: .; j_call: TRBJ1-4; d_call: .; v_call: TRBV12-5; cdr3_aa: CASGSGQRTTNEKLFF; cdr3_nt: TGTGCTAGTGGGTCCGGACAGAGAACAACTAATGAAAAACTGTTTTTT
clone_size: few; j_call: TRBJ1-1; d_call: .; v_call: TRBV4-1; cdr3_aa: CASSQAAVTNTEAFF; cdr3_nt: TGCGCCAGCAGCCAAGCCGCAGTTACGAACACTGAAGCTTTCTTT
clone_size: .; j_call: TRBJ1-5; d_call: .; v_call: TRBV2; cdr3_aa: CASTFEVNQPQHF; cdr3_nt: TGTGCCAGCACTTTCGAGGTGAATCAGCCCCAGCATTTT
clone_size: .; j_call: TRBJ1-2; d_call: .; v_call: TRBV29-1; cdr3_aa: CSVGTFIEGYTF; cdr3_nt: TGCAGCGTGGGGACATTCATCGAGGGCTACACCTTC